A selection of T cell receptor beta chains follows, all from one sample in a study of PD-L1 blockade in urothelial cancer. Clones were sequenced by immunoSEQ multiplex PCR, and TCRdb holds only the in-frame ones, with some missing. The sample has about 56,000 clones, around 84% seen once. This specimen was PBMCs, taken around atezolizumab (anti-PD-L1) treatment. These receptors all stem from a man between 50 and 59 years old with urothelial cancer. The CDR3 runs from the conserved cysteine through the conserved F or W. Fields, in order: clone size, D gene, J gene, V gene, CDR3 DNA, CDR3 protein. The D gene is left open where the match is weak. Size values are once, few and many counts, or a class for expanded clones, and some rows have none.

clone_size: NA; d_call: NA; j_call: TRBJ2-3; v_call: TRBV9; cdr3_nt: TGTGCCAGCAGCGAATGGGGGAGGAGGGCAGATACGCAGTATTTT; cdr3_aa: CASSEWGRRADTQYF
clone_size: once; d_call: NA; j_call: TRBJ1-4; v_call: TRBV29-1; cdr3_nt: TGCAGCGTTGAACTCGTTAATGAAAAACTGTTTTTT; cdr3_aa: CSVELVNEKLFF
clone_size: NA; d_call: TRBD2; j_call: TRBJ2-1; v_call: TRBV27; cdr3_nt: TGTGCCAGCAGTTTCTGGACTAGCGGCAGATCAGCCGTACGGGATGAGCAGTTCTTC; cdr3_aa: CASSFWTSGRSAVRDEQFF
clone_size: NA; d_call: NA; j_call: TRBJ2-7; v_call: TRBV5-6; cdr3_nt: TGTGCCAGCAGCTTCTGGGAGGCCTACTACGAGCAGTACTTC; cdr3_aa: CASSFWEAYYEQYF
clone_size: NA; d_call: NA; j_call: TRBJ2-3; v_call: TRBV6-1; cdr3_nt: TGTGCCAGCAGTGATCCCTTAGACAGTGGAGATACGCAGTATTTT; cdr3_aa: CASSDPLDSGDTQYF
clone_size: NA; d_call: NA; j_call: TRBJ2-7; v_call: TRBV21-1; cdr3_nt: TGTGCCAGCAGCAAAAATTTATTCGGGACTAGCGGGAGGGCCTCCTACGAGCAGTACTTC; cdr3_aa: CASSKNLFGTSGRASYEQYF
clone_size: NA; d_call: NA; j_call: TRBJ1-2; v_call: TRBV15; cdr3_nt: TGTGCCACCAGCAGAAGATTAAGTTCGACAGTACCCTATGGCTACACCTTC; cdr3_aa: CATSRRLSSTVPYGYTF
clone_size: once; d_call: NA; j_call: TRBJ2-5; v_call: TRBV12-5; cdr3_nt: TGTGCTAGTGGACCTGACAGCCAAGAGACCCAGTACTTC; cdr3_aa: CASGPDSQETQYF
clone_size: few; d_call: TRBD1; j_call: TRBJ1-5; v_call: TRBV6-1; cdr3_nt: TGTGCCACCACCGCGGGACAGGTCCTTCAGCCCCAGCATTTT; cdr3_aa: CATTAGQVLQPQHF
clone_size: NA; d_call: NA; j_call: TRBJ1-3; v_call: TRBV27; cdr3_nt: TGTGCCAGCAGTTCCCGGGGAGGAAACACCATATATTTT; cdr3_aa: CASSSRGGNTIYF
clone_size: once; d_call: TRBD2; j_call: TRBJ2-1; v_call: TRBV10-2; cdr3_nt: TGCGCCAGCAGTGAACGCGGACTAGCGGGAGTGCATGAGCAGTTCTTC; cdr3_aa: CASSERGLAGVHEQFF
clone_size: NA; d_call: TRBD1; j_call: TRBJ2-2; v_call: TRBV7-6; cdr3_nt: TGTGCCAGCAGCTTTTCAGGGGGCGGGGAGCTGTTTTTT; cdr3_aa: CASSFSGGGELFF
clone_size: NA; d_call: TRBD2; j_call: TRBJ2-1; v_call: TRBV29-1; cdr3_nt: TGCAGCGTTGAAGAAGCGGGAGGCGCCTACAATGAGCAGTTCTTC; cdr3_aa: CSVEEAGGAYNEQFF
clone_size: NA; d_call: TRBD2; j_call: TRBJ2-3; v_call: TRBV19; cdr3_nt: TGTGCCAGTAGGAACAAAGCGGGAACTAGCACAGATACGCAGTATTTT; cdr3_aa: CASRNKAGTSTDTQYF
clone_size: NA; d_call: NA; j_call: TRBJ2-1; v_call: TRBV15; cdr3_nt: TGTGCCACCAGCAGACTAAATGAGCAGTTCTTC; cdr3_aa: CATSRLNEQFF
clone_size: NA; d_call: NA; j_call: TRBJ1-6; v_call: TRBV10-2; cdr3_nt: TGCGCCAGCAGTGAGATTCAGGGATCCTATAATTCACCCCTCCACTTT; cdr3_aa: CASSEIQGSYNSPLHF
clone_size: NA; d_call: TRBD1; j_call: TRBJ1-2; v_call: TRBV6-5; cdr3_nt: TGTGCCAGCAGTTCCGGGACAGTTATGTACGCCTTC; cdr3_aa: CASSSGTVMYAF
clone_size: NA; d_call: NA; j_call: TRBJ2-2; v_call: TRBV2; cdr3_nt: TGTGCCAGCAGGAGGGGACAGAACACCGGGGAGCTGTTTTTT; cdr3_aa: CASRRGQNTGELFF
clone_size: NA; d_call: NA; j_call: TRBJ2-1; v_call: TRBV4-1; cdr3_nt: TGCGCCAGCAGCCAAGTTTCCCGGGACTGGTACAATGAGCAGTTCTTC; cdr3_aa: CASSQVSRDWYNEQFF
clone_size: NA; d_call: TRBD1; j_call: TRBJ1-4; v_call: TRBV30; cdr3_nt: TGTGCCTGGAGTGGGACAGGGGAGAAACTGTTTTTT; cdr3_aa: CAWSGTGEKLFF
clone_size: NA; d_call: TRBD1; j_call: TRBJ2-1; v_call: TRBV30; cdr3_nt: TGTGCCTGGAGCGCCGGGACAGAACCCTCGGGGCAGTTCTTC; cdr3_aa: CAWSAGTEPSGQFF
clone_size: NA; d_call: NA; j_call: TRBJ1-3; v_call: TRBV6-5; cdr3_nt: TGTGCCAGCAGACAGACAGGAACCTCTGGAAACACCATATATTTT; cdr3_aa: CASRQTGTSGNTIYF
clone_size: NA; d_call: TRBD1; j_call: TRBJ1-1; v_call: TRBV6-1; cdr3_nt: TGTGCCAGCAGTGAAGCGCTTCGGACAGGGAACACTGAAGCTTTCTTT; cdr3_aa: CASSEALRTGNTEAFF
clone_size: NA; d_call: TRBD2; j_call: TRBJ2-7; v_call: TRBV28; cdr3_nt: TGTGCCAGCAGCCATGGGACTAGCGGGAAGACCTACGAGCAGTACTTC; cdr3_aa: CASSHGTSGKTYEQYF
clone_size: few; d_call: TRBD1; j_call: TRBJ2-2; v_call: TRBV6-6; cdr3_nt: TGTGCCAGCAGTTACCGGGACAGGGGACACGGGGAGCTGTTTTTT; cdr3_aa: CASSYRDRGHGELFF
clone_size: few; d_call: NA; j_call: TRBJ1-4; v_call: TRBV7-9; cdr3_nt: TGTGCCAGCAGTTCAGAGGCGGGGGCAAGTGAAAAACTGTTTTTT; cdr3_aa: CASSSEAGASEKLFF
clone_size: NA; d_call: NA; j_call: TRBJ2-2; v_call: TRBV29-1; cdr3_nt: TGCAGCGTTGATCGGAGAGGGTCCGGGGAGCTGTTTTTT; cdr3_aa: CSVDRRGSGELFF
clone_size: NA; d_call: NA; j_call: TRBJ2-3; v_call: TRBV10-3; cdr3_nt: TGTGCCGCAGCTTCATTAAGAGCAGGGACACCAGATACGCAGTATTTT; cdr3_aa: CAAASLRAGTPDTQYF
clone_size: NA; d_call: NA; j_call: TRBJ1-4; v_call: TRBV28; cdr3_nt: TGTGCCAGCAGTTTGCAGGGGAGCACTAATGAAAAACTGTTTTTT; cdr3_aa: CASSLQGSTNEKLFF
clone_size: NA; d_call: NA; j_call: TRBJ2-1; v_call: TRBV5-1; cdr3_nt: TGCGCCAGCAGCCTACAGCATAGCTCCTACAATGAGCAGTTCTTC; cdr3_aa: CASSLQHSSYNEQFF
clone_size: once; d_call: TRBD1; j_call: TRBJ2-7; v_call: TRBV7-6; cdr3_nt: TGTGCCAGCAGCCCCCGACCTAACGGGGGGACAGGGAGCTACGAGCAGTACTTC; cdr3_aa: CASSPRPNGGTGSYEQYF
clone_size: NA; d_call: TRBD1; j_call: TRBJ2-7; v_call: TRBV7-9; cdr3_nt: TGTGCCAGCAGCTTAGTTGGGACAGTCTCCTACGAGCAGTACTTC; cdr3_aa: CASSLVGTVSYEQYF
clone_size: NA; d_call: NA; j_call: TRBJ2-1; v_call: TRBV28; cdr3_nt: TGTGCCACCCGGGACACATCGGGCCACAATGAGCAGTTCTTC; cdr3_aa: CATRDTSGHNEQFF
clone_size: NA; d_call: TRBD2; j_call: TRBJ2-1; v_call: TRBV9; cdr3_nt: TGTGCCAGCAGCGTAGCGGGCGGGAGGTACAATGAGCAGTTCTTC; cdr3_aa: CASSVAGGRYNEQFF
clone_size: NA; d_call: TRBD1; j_call: TRBJ2-6; v_call: TRBV6-1; cdr3_nt: TGTGCCAGCAGTGATCCGGGACAGGGGGCCAACGTCCTGACTTTC; cdr3_aa: CASSDPGQGANVLTF
clone_size: NA; d_call: TRBD2; j_call: TRBJ2-2; v_call: TRBV19; cdr3_nt: TGTGCCAGTACCCCTTCCAGGAGCGGGGCAACCGGGGAGCTGTTTTTT; cdr3_aa: CASTPSRSGATGELFF
clone_size: NA; d_call: TRBD2; j_call: TRBJ2-5; v_call: TRBV7-9; cdr3_nt: TGTGCCAGCAGCTCTAGCGGGAGGGGGACCCAGTACTTC; cdr3_aa: CASSSSGRGTQYF
clone_size: NA; d_call: NA; j_call: TRBJ2-3; v_call: TRBV5-1; cdr3_nt: TGCGCCAGCAGCTTAGGGAGAAAGGATACGCAGTATTTT; cdr3_aa: CASSLGRKDTQYF
clone_size: NA; d_call: NA; j_call: TRBJ2-1; v_call: TRBV7-9; cdr3_nt: TGTGCCAGCAGCCCCAGGGGTGAGCAGTTCTTC; cdr3_aa: CASSPRGEQFF
clone_size: once; d_call: TRBD2; j_call: TRBJ2-1; v_call: TRBV7-3; cdr3_nt: TGTGCCAGCAGCTTGGGACTAGCGGGAGTTTGGGAGCAGTTCTTC; cdr3_aa: CASSLGLAGVWEQFF
clone_size: NA; d_call: NA; j_call: TRBJ2-7; v_call: TRBV21-1; cdr3_nt: TGTGCCAGCAGCACACCCGGACTAGCGGGAGCCGAGCAGTACTTC; cdr3_aa: CASSTPGLAGAEQYF
clone_size: few; d_call: NA; j_call: TRBJ2-5; v_call: TRBV19; cdr3_nt: TGTGCCAGTAGTCGCACCAGGGCAGAAGAGACCCAGTACTTC; cdr3_aa: CASSRTRAEETQYF
clone_size: NA; d_call: NA; j_call: TRBJ1-1; v_call: TRBV5-4; cdr3_nt: TGTGCCAGCAGCTTGCTCACAAGTACTGAAGCTTTCTTT; cdr3_aa: CASSLLTSTEAFF
clone_size: NA; d_call: NA; j_call: TRBJ2-3; v_call: TRBV7-2; cdr3_nt: TGTGCCAGCAGCTTACGCATGGCTAGCAGCCGGGGGAGGACAGATACGCAGTATTTT; cdr3_aa: CASSLRMASSRGRTDTQYF
clone_size: NA; d_call: NA; j_call: TRBJ2-1; v_call: TRBV7-2; cdr3_nt: TGTGCCAGCAGCTCCAGCGGGTATACCTACAATGAGCAGTTCTTC; cdr3_aa: CASSSSGYTYNEQFF
clone_size: once; d_call: NA; j_call: TRBJ2-7; v_call: TRBV7-2; cdr3_nt: TGTGCCAGCACCCACGCTCGGGGTGGCGAGCAGTACTTC; cdr3_aa: CASTHARGGEQYF
clone_size: NA; d_call: TRBD2; j_call: TRBJ2-3; v_call: TRBV27; cdr3_nt: TGTGCCAGCAAGAACGGGAGGGCCGAGTATACGCAGTATTTT; cdr3_aa: CASKNGRAEYTQYF
clone_size: NA; d_call: TRBD1; j_call: TRBJ1-5; v_call: TRBV2; cdr3_nt: TGTGCCTCCCAGGGACAGGGGACAGGCCAGCCCCAGCATTTT; cdr3_aa: CASQGQGTGQPQHF
clone_size: NA; d_call: TRBD2; j_call: TRBJ2-1; v_call: TRBV6-4; cdr3_nt: TGTGCCAGCTCCCCTTTGAGCGGGAGTTACAATGAGCAGTTCTTC; cdr3_aa: CASSPLSGSYNEQFF
clone_size: NA; d_call: NA; j_call: TRBJ1-3; v_call: TRBV30; cdr3_nt: TGTGCCTGGAATGATTTTGGATCGGAGATCACTCCCTCTGGAAACACCATATATTTT; cdr3_aa: CAWNDFGSEITPSGNTIYF
clone_size: once; d_call: NA; j_call: TRBJ1-5; v_call: TRBV6-5; cdr3_nt: TGTGCCAGCAGGGGGGGTGGGGGAATCGGGCAGCCCCAGCATTTT; cdr3_aa: CASRGGGGIGQPQHF
clone_size: NA; d_call: TRBD1; j_call: TRBJ1-1; v_call: TRBV6-1; cdr3_nt: TGTGCCAGCAGAGAGGGACAGGTGAACACTGAAGCTTTCTTT; cdr3_aa: CASREGQVNTEAFF
clone_size: NA; d_call: TRBD1; j_call: TRBJ1-2; v_call: TRBV15; cdr3_nt: TGTGCCACCAGCAGACACTCAGGGGACAGGAAATATGGCTACACCTTC; cdr3_aa: CATSRHSGDRKYGYTF
clone_size: NA; d_call: TRBD2; j_call: TRBJ2-2; v_call: TRBV10-2; cdr3_nt: TGCGCCAGCAGTCGGGAGGAGGACACCGGGGAGCTGTTTTTT; cdr3_aa: CASSREEDTGELFF
clone_size: NA; d_call: NA; j_call: TRBJ2-3; v_call: TRBV25-1; cdr3_nt: TGTGCCAGCCGTAGGGGAGATACGCAGTATTTT; cdr3_aa: CASRRGDTQYF
clone_size: once; d_call: NA; j_call: TRBJ2-7; v_call: TRBV18; cdr3_nt: TGTGCCAGCTCACCATCGCGCGAGCAGTACTTC; cdr3_aa: CASSPSREQYF
clone_size: NA; d_call: NA; j_call: TRBJ1-3; v_call: TRBV18; cdr3_nt: TGTGCCAGCTCACCACGGGAAGGGGTGAACACCATATATTTT; cdr3_aa: CASSPREGVNTIYF
clone_size: NA; d_call: TRBD2; j_call: TRBJ2-1; v_call: TRBV5-1; cdr3_nt: TGCGCCAGCAGCTTTATTAGCGGGAGCGGGTCCTACAATGAGCAGTTCTTC; cdr3_aa: CASSFISGSGSYNEQFF
clone_size: NA; d_call: TRBD2; j_call: TRBJ2-1; v_call: TRBV10-2; cdr3_nt: TGCGCCAGCAGGGACCCTAGACTAGCGGGAGGGGTTGATGAGCAGTTCTTC; cdr3_aa: CASRDPRLAGGVDEQFF
clone_size: NA; d_call: TRBD1; j_call: TRBJ1-5; v_call: TRBV18; cdr3_nt: TGTGCCAGCTCACCAGGGATGGGACAGGGGGAACAGCCCCAGCATTTT; cdr3_aa: CASSPGMGQGEQPQHF